The T cell receptor beta chain under discussion was sequenced for a study of T cell responses to AZD1222 COVID-19 vaccine. Study-level findings and limits: Clonal diversity was possibly underestimated, and white British individuals and females predominated among donors. Elevations in Spike-specific TCR breadth and depth followed administration of two AZD1222 doses.

This clone was recorded only once. Its antigen is unidentified. Both about-4-week and about-12-week second-dose recipients were combined. Trimming took 6 bases from V and 4 from J, leaving 16 bases between them. CDR3 length: 15 residues. Germline V gene lookup returns CDR1 MNHEY and CDR2 SMNVEV (reference sequence). Clones were read by immunoSEQ multiplex PCR, and TCRdb kept only the in-frame ones, dropping some. Of 120,000 to 150,000 clones in the sample, approximately 90% were seen once. Source: peripheral blood, taken 28 days after the second AZD1222 dose. The sequence derives from an adult who received the AZD1222 COVID-19 vaccine. The rearrangement links TRBV27 to TRBJ2-1; D possibly matches TRBD1 or TRBD2 (6 bases each). CDR3 in amino acids: CASSSSGGPYNEQFF. CDR3 DNA sequence: TGTGCCAGCAGCTCTAGTGGGGGGCCGTACAATGAGCAGTTCTTC.